The source of this T cell receptor (beta chain) is a study of beta chain features in type 1 diabetes. This clone has just a few counts. Its matching antigen is unknown. Regarding the study as a whole: Across all four CD4+ subsets, people with type 1 diabetes showed modestly shorter TCRB CDR3s.

This CDR3 is built from 15 residues. Expressed TCRB transcripts were sequenced because the entire RNA isolate underwent reverse transcription. TCRdb's table, derived via immunoSEQ multiplex PCR, lists solely in-frame clones and lacks some. The sample carries 850,000 to 900,000 clones, 17% recorded once. Sorting that relied on CD45RO/CCR7/CD25/CD127/CD95/CD27 yielded CD4+ naive, central memory, regulatory and stem cell-like memory cells. Sequences were obtained from naive CD4+ T cells from blood. The clonotype originates from a woman aged 18 to 35 in good health. The chain combines TRBV21-1 with TRBJ1-1; the table calls TRBD1, which could not be checked here. TRBV21-1 constitutes a pseudogene. CDR3 region: CASSKADRGLTEAFF. The CDR3 DNA follows: TGTGCCAGCAGCAAAGCGGACAGGGGGCTCACTGAAGCTTTCTTT.